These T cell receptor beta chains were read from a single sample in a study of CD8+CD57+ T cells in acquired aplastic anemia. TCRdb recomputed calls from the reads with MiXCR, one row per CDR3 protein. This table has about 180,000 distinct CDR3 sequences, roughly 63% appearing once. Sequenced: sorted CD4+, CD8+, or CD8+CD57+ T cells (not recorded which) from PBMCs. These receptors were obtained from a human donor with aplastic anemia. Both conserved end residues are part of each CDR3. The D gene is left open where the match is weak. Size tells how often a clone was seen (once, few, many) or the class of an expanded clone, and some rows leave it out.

CDR3 protein: CATSIPAGGGTYEQYF
CDR3 DNA: TGTGCCACCAGCATCCCTGCGGGGGGGGGAACCTACGAGCAGTACTTC
clone size: few
D gene: TRBD2
V gene: TRBV15
J gene: TRBJ2-7

CDR3 protein: CSALSGEKLFF
CDR3 DNA: TGCAGCGCCCTATCGGGCGAAAAACTGTTTTTT
clone size: .
D gene: .
V gene: TRBV29-1
J gene: TRBJ1-4

CDR3 protein: CASSALGVTEAFF
CDR3 DNA: TGTGCCAGTAGTGCACTCGGGGTCACTGAAGCTTTCTTT
clone size: .
D gene: .
V gene: TRBV19
J gene: TRBJ1-1

CDR3 protein: CTSSSAGTEHEQFF
CDR3 DNA: TGTACCAGCAGCTCCGCCGGGACAGAGCATGAGCAGTTCTTC
clone size: .
D gene: TRBD1
V gene: TRBV7-2
J gene: TRBJ2-1

CDR3 protein: CAWSFNTEAFF
CDR3 DNA: TGTGCCTGGAGCTTTAACACTGAAGCTTTCTTT
clone size: .
D gene: .
V gene: TRBV30
J gene: TRBJ1-1

CDR3 protein: CASSTWDRGDDTEAFF
CDR3 DNA: TGTGCCAGCAGCACCTGGGACAGGGGGGATGACACTGAAGCTTTCTTT
clone size: .
D gene: TRBD1
V gene: TRBV9
J gene: TRBJ1-1

CDR3 protein: CASSSGSLVEQYF
CDR3 DNA: TGTGCCAGCAGCTCCGGGTCCCTCGTGGAGCAGTACTTC
clone size: .
D gene: .
V gene: TRBV7-6
J gene: TRBJ2-7

CDR3 protein: CASSFSGGNYGYTF
CDR3 DNA: TGTGCCAGCAGCTTCTCGGGGGGCAACTATGGCTACACCTTC
clone size: .
D gene: .
V gene: TRBV7-3
J gene: TRBJ1-2

CDR3 protein: CASSYRQDSNQPQHF
CDR3 DNA: TGTGCCAGCAGTTACAGACAGGATAGCAATCAGCCCCAGCATTTT
clone size: many
D gene: .
V gene: TRBV6-5
J gene: TRBJ1-5

CDR3 protein: CASRHRQGPLSSYNEQFF
CDR3 DNA: TGTGCCAGCAGGCACCGACAGGGGCCCCTGAGCTCCTACAATGAGCAGTTCTTC
clone size: few
D gene: TRBD1
V gene: TRBV12-3/TRBV12-4
J gene: TRBJ2-1

CDR3 protein: CASSSGRHYGYTF
CDR3 DNA: TGTGCCAGCAGCTCAGGGCGGCACTATGGCTACACCTTC
clone size: .
D gene: .
V gene: TRBV7-4
J gene: TRBJ1-2

CDR3 protein: CATSGLNNEQFF
CDR3 DNA: TGTGCCACCAGTGGTCTGAACAATGAGCAGTTCTTC
clone size: few
D gene: .
V gene: TRBV24-1
J gene: TRBJ2-1

CDR3 protein: CASSQDVRQYGYTF
CDR3 DNA: TGCGCCAGCAGCCAAGATGTCAGACAATATGGCTACACCTTC
clone size: .
D gene: .
V gene: TRBV4-1
J gene: TRBJ1-2

CDR3 protein: CASSLSRDRDYEQYF
CDR3 DNA: TGTGCCAGCAGCTTGTCCCGGGACAGGGACTACGAGCAGTACTTC
clone size: .
D gene: TRBD1
V gene: TRBV7-2
J gene: TRBJ2-7

CDR3 protein: CASSIGVRGDSPLHF
CDR3 DNA: TGTGCCAGTAGTATTGGGGTGCGTGGCGATTCACCCCTCCACTTT
clone size: many
D gene: .
V gene: TRBV19
J gene: TRBJ1-6

CDR3 protein: CATSGTGSETQYF
CDR3 DNA: TGTGCCACCAGCGGGACAGGTTCAGAGACCCAGTACTTC
clone size: .
D gene: TRBD1
V gene: TRBV24-1
J gene: TRBJ2-5

CDR3 protein: CASSPGTSGVGEQYF
CDR3 DNA: TGTGCCAGCAGTCCCGGGACTAGCGGGGTCGGGGAGCAGTACTTC
clone size: .
D gene: TRBD2
V gene: TRBV27
J gene: TRBJ2-7

CDR3 protein: CASSLGGPEAFF
CDR3 DNA: TGTGCCAGCAGCTTAGGAGGTCCTGAAGCTTTCTTT
clone size: many
D gene: .
V gene: TRBV7-2
J gene: TRBJ1-1

CDR3 protein: CASSPTGLPYEQYF
CDR3 DNA: TGTGCCAGTAGTCCGACGGGACTCCCCTACGAGCAGTACTTC
clone size: many
D gene: .
V gene: TRBV19
J gene: TRBJ2-7

CDR3 protein: CASSRPSGRGEQYF
CDR3 DNA: TGTGCCAGCAGTCGCCCTAGCGGGAGAGGCGAGCAGTACTTC
clone size: .
D gene: TRBD2
V gene: TRBV5-8
J gene: TRBJ2-7

CDR3 protein: CASSFRGRAYNEQFF
CDR3 DNA: TGTGCCAGCAGCTTTCGCGGGAGGGCCTACAATGAGCAGTTCTTC
clone size: .
D gene: TRBD2
V gene: TRBV7-6
J gene: TRBJ2-1

CDR3 protein: CASSYTGTEYGYTF
CDR3 DNA: TGCGCCAGCAGTTACACCGGGACGGAGTATGGCTACACCTTC
clone size: .
D gene: .
V gene: TRBV5-1
J gene: TRBJ1-2

CDR3 protein: CSADGDTPQHF
CDR3 DNA: TGCAGTGCTGACGGGGATACGCCCCAGCATTTT
clone size: few
D gene: .
V gene: TRBV20-1
J gene: TRBJ1-5

CDR3 protein: CASSLSRGTPSYEQYF
CDR3 DNA: TGTGCCAGCAGCCTAAGTAGAGGGACACCCTCCTACGAGCAGTACTTC
clone size: .
D gene: .
V gene: TRBV7-8
J gene: TRBJ2-7

CDR3 protein: CASLQGALYEQYF
CDR3 DNA: TGTGCCAGCCTCCAGGGGGCCCTCTACGAGCAGTACTTC
clone size: .
D gene: TRBD1
V gene: TRBV15
J gene: TRBJ2-7

CDR3 protein: CASSSRDRGRETQYF
CDR3 DNA: TGTGCCAGCAGCTCACGGGACAGGGGGAGAGAGACCCAGTACTTC
clone size: .
D gene: TRBD1
V gene: TRBV9
J gene: TRBJ2-5

CDR3 protein: CASSEEGDGYTF
CDR3 DNA: TGTGCCAGCAGTGAGGAGGGGGATGGCTACACCTTC
clone size: .
D gene: .
V gene: TRBV2
J gene: TRBJ1-2

CDR3 protein: CSARGDRDNEQFF
CDR3 DNA: TGCAGTGCTAGAGGGGACAGGGACAATGAGCAGTTCTTC
clone size: .
D gene: TRBD1
V gene: TRBV20-1
J gene: TRBJ2-1

CDR3 protein: CASSDLGNQETQYF
CDR3 DNA: TGCGCCAGCAGTGATCTCGGAAACCAAGAGACCCAGTACTTC
clone size: .
D gene: .
V gene: TRBV10-2
J gene: TRBJ2-5

CDR3 protein: CSARGHLSGGALNIQYF
CDR3 DNA: TGCAGTGCTAGAGGGCATCTTAGCGGGGGGGCCTTGAACATTCAGTACTTC
clone size: .
D gene: TRBD2
V gene: TRBV20-1
J gene: TRBJ2-4

CDR3 protein: CASISPGDEQYF
CDR3 DNA: TGTGCCAGCATATCTCCCGGGGACGAGCAGTACTTC
clone size: many
D gene: .
V gene: TRBV6-2/TRBV6-3
J gene: TRBJ2-7

CDR3 protein: CASSSGGRDTQYF
CDR3 DNA: TGTGCCAGCAGCTCGGGGGGCAGGGATACGCAGTATTTT
clone size: .
D gene: .
V gene: TRBV7-9
J gene: TRBJ2-3

CDR3 protein: CASSLLGGNEQYF
CDR3 DNA: TGTGCCAGCAGCTTACTGGGTGGAAACGAGCAGTACTTC
clone size: .
D gene: .
V gene: TRBV7-9
J gene: TRBJ2-7

CDR3 protein: CASRFSVQETQYF
CDR3 DNA: TGTGCCAGCAGGTTCAGTGTCCAAGAGACCCAGTACTTC
clone size: .
D gene: .
V gene: TRBV7-2
J gene: TRBJ2-5

CDR3 protein: CASSNYGGADNSPLHF
CDR3 DNA: TGTGCCAGCTCCAACTATGGCGGGGCTGATAATTCACCCCTCCACTTT
clone size: few
D gene: .
V gene: TRBV7-3
J gene: TRBJ1-6

CDR3 protein: CSARGTEGDWEQYF
CDR3 DNA: TGCAGTGCTAGAGGGACGGAAGGAGACTGGGAGCAGTACTTC
clone size: few
D gene: .
V gene: TRBV20-1
J gene: TRBJ2-7

CDR3 protein: CASSVRQPGADTQYF
CDR3 DNA: TGTGCCAGCAGCGTCAGACAGCCCGGTGCGGATACGCAGTATTTT
clone size: .
D gene: .
V gene: TRBV2
J gene: TRBJ2-3

CDR3 protein: CASSSRTRGPYEQYF
CDR3 DNA: TGTGCCAGCAGCTCCCGGACTAGGGGGCCCTACGAGCAGTACTTC
clone size: .
D gene: .
V gene: TRBV5-4
J gene: TRBJ2-7

CDR3 protein: CASSLEASGSTGELFF
CDR3 DNA: TGCGCCAGCAGCTTGGAAGCTAGCGGGAGCACCGGGGAGCTGTTTTTT
clone size: .
D gene: TRBD2
V gene: TRBV5-1
J gene: TRBJ2-2

CDR3 protein: CASSISARSNYGYTF
CDR3 DNA: TGTGCCAGTAGTATATCTGCACGATCAAACTATGGCTACACCTTC
clone size: many
D gene: .
V gene: TRBV19
J gene: TRBJ1-2

CDR3 protein: CATSGPGQGSHNEQFF
CDR3 DNA: TGTGCCACCAGTGGACCGGGACAGGGTTCCCACAATGAGCAGTTCTTC
clone size: .
D gene: TRBD1
V gene: TRBV24-1
J gene: TRBJ2-1

CDR3 protein: CASASLAGYNEQFF
CDR3 DNA: TGTGCCAGTGCCTCGCTAGCGGGCTACAATGAGCAGTTCTTC
clone size: .
D gene: TRBD2
V gene: TRBV24-1
J gene: TRBJ2-1

CDR3 protein: CATSGGNYGYTF
CDR3 DNA: TGTGCCACCTCTGGGGGCAACTATGGCTACACCTTC
clone size: .
D gene: .
V gene: TRBV24-1
J gene: TRBJ1-2